This T cell receptor (beta chain) was sequenced for a study of read filtering for tumor transcriptome and immune sequencing. The library was built from 400 ng RNA with molecular barcoded adaptors for alpha/delta and beta/gamma chains. One entry per CDR3 protein, called by TCRdb with MiXCR from the reads. The table lists 100,000 to 150,000 distinct CDR3 sequences, around 13% of them singletons. Per germline, CDR1 SGHRS and CDR2 YFSETQ. The CDR3 runs 13 residues. V was clipped by 2 bases and J by 0 bases, with 6 bases between them. There are many counts of this clonotype. The source material was a population of CD138-negative cells sorted from bone marrow. The sequence came from a donor over 35 with multiple myeloma. V usage is TRBV5-1 and J usage is TRBJ2-7; D possibly corresponds to TRBD1 (5 bases). CDR3 loop: CASSFRVSYEQYF. CDR3 nucleotides: TGCGCCAGCAGCTTCAGGGTCTCCTACGAGCAGTACTTC. The whole variable domain, remainder taken from reference TRBV5-1 and TRBJ2-7, is KAGVTQTPRYLIKTRGQQVTLSCSPISGHRSVSWYQQTPGQGLQFLFEYFSETQRNKGNFPGRFSGRQFSNSRSEMNVSTLELGDSALYLCASSFRVSYEQYFGPGTRLTVT.